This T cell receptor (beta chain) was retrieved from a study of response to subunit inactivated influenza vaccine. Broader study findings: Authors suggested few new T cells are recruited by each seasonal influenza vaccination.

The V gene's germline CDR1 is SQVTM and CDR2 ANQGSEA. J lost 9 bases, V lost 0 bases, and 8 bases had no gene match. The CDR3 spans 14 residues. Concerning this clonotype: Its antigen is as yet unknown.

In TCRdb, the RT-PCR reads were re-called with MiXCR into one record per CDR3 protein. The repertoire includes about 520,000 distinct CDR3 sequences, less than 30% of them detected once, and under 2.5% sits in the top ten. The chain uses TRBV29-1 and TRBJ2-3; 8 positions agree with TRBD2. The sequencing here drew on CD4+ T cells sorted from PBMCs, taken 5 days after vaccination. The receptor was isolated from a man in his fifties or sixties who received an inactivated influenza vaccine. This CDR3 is CSVEDRGGGGTQYF. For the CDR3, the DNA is TGCAGCGTTGAAGATCGGGGGGGAGGAGGAACGCAGTATTTT.